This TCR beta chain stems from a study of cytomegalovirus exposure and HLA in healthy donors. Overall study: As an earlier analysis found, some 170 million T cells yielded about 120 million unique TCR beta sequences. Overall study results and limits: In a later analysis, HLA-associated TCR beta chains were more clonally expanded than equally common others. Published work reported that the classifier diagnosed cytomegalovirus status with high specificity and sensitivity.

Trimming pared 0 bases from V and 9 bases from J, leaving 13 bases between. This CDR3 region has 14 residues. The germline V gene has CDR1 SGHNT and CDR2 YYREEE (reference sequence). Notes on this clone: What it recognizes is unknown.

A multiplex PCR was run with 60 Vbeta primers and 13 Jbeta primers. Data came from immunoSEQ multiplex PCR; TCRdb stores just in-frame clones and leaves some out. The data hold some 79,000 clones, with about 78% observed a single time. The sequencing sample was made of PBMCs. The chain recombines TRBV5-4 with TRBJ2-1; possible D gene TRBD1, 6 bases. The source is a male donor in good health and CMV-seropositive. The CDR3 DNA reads TGTGCCAGCAGCTTGGAGGGGGAGTGGGGTGAGCAGTTCTTC. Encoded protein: CASSLEGEWGEQFF.